This TCR beta chain was observed in a study of T cells in localized non-small cell lung cancer. Study-wide results and caveats: Appearances in adjacent lung were noted for a median about 60 of the top 100 tumor clones.

The repertoire was sequenced with immunoSEQ multiplex PCR; TCRdb's copy has only in-frame clones and lacks some. Seen here are about 750 clones, 20% to 25% observed once, and the top ten hold 15%. Germline loops: CDR1 GTSNPN, CDR2 SVGIG (reference sequence). The CDR3 contains 13 residues. V lost 2 bases to trimming and J lost 7 bases; unmatched junction nucleotides: 4. This clone was seen a handful of times. What it binds is unknown. V usage is TRBV30 and J usage is TRBJ2-7; TRBD2 aligns across 11 bases. The sequenced sample was normal lung tissue next to the tumor, obtained before any cancer treatment. The source of this sequence is a female donor at least 60 years old with stage I lung adenocarcinoma. CDR3 DNA sequence: TGTGCCTGGAGTATCACTAGCGGGAGAGAGCAGTACTTC. It yields the protein CAWSITSGREQYF.